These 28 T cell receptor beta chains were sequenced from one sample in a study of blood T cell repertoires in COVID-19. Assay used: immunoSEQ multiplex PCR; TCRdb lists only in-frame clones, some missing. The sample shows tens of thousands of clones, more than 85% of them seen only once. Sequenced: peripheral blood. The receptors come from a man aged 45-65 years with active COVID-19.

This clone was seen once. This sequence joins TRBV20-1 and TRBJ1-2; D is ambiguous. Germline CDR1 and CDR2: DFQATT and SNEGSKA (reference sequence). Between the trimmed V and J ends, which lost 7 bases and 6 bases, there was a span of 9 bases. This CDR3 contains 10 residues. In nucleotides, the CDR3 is TGCAGTGTTCAGTTCCATGGCTACACCTTC. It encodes CSVQFHGYTF.

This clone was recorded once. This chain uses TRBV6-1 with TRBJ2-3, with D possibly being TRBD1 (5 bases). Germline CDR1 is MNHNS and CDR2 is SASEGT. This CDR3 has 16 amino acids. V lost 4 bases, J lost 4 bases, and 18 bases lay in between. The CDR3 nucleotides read TGTGCCAGCAGTGGAGTGGGGTCAGGGTTCGCAGATACGCAGTATTTT. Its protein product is CASSGVGSGFADTQYF.

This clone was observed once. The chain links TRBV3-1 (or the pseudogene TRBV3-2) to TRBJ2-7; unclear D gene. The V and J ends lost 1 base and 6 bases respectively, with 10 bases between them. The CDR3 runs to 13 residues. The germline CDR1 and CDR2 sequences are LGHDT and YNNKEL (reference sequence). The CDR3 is CASSQVYSLEQYF. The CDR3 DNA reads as TGTGCCAGCAGCCAAGTTTACAGCCTCGAGCAGTACTTC.

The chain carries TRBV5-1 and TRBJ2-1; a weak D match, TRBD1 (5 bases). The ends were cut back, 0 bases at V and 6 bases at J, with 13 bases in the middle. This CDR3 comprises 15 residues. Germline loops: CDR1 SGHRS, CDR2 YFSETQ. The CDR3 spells CASSLEGHGSNEQFF. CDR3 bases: TGCGCCAGCAGCTTGGAAGGACATGGCAGCAATGAGCAGTTCTTC. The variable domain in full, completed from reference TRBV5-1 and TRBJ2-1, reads KAGVTQTPRYLIKTRGQQVTLSCSPISGHRSVSWYQQTPGQGLQFLFEYFSETQRNKGNFPGRFSGRQFSNSRSEMNVSTLELGDSALYLCASSLEGHGSNEQFFGPGTRLTVL.

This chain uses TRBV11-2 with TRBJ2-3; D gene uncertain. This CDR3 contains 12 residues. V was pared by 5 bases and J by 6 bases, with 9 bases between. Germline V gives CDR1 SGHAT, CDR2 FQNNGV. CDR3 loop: CASSLSRDTQYF. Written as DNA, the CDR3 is TGTGCCAGCAGCCTTTCGAGGGATACGCAGTATTTT.

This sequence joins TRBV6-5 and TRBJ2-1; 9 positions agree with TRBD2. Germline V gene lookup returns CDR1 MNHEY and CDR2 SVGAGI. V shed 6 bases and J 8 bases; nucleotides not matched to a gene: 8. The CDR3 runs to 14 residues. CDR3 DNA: TGTGCCAGCAGCGCCAGGGCTAGCGGGGATGAGCAGTTCTTC. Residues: CASSARASGDEQFF.

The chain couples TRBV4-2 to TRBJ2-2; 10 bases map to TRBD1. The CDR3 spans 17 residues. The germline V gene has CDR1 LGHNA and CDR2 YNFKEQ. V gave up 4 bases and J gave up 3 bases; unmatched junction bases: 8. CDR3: CASSPGDRGIYTGELFF. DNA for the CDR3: TGTGCCAGCAGCCCCGGGGACAGGGGAATTTACACCGGGGAGCTGTTTTTT.

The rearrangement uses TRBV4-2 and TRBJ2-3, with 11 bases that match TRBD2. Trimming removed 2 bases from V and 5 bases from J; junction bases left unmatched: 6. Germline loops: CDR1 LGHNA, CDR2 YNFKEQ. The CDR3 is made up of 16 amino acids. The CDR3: CASSQPLAGGGDTQYF. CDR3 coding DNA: TGTGCCAGCAGCCAACCCCTAGCGGGGGGCGGAGATACGCAGTATTTT.

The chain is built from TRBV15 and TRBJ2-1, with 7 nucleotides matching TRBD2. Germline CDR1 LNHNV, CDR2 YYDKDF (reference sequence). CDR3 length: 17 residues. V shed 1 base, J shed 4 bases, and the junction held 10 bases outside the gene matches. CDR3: CATSRVGRLADYNEQFF. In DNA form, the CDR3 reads TGTGCCACCAGCAGAGTCGGCCGGCTAGCGGATTACAATGAGCAGTTCTTC.

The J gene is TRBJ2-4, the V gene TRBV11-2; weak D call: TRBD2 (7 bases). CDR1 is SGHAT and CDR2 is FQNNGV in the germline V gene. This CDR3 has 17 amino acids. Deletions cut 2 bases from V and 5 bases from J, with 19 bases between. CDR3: CASSLQSLGGPENIQYF. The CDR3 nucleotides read TGTGCCAGCAGCTTACAGTCCCTCGGGGGGCCTGAAAACATTCAGTACTTC.

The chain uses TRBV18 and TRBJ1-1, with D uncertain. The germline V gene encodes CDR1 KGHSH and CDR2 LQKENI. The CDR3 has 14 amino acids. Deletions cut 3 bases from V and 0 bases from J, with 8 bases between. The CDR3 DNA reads TGTGCCAGCTCACCGGCCGGGGTGAACACTGAAGCTTTCTTT. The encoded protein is CASSPAGVNTEAFF.

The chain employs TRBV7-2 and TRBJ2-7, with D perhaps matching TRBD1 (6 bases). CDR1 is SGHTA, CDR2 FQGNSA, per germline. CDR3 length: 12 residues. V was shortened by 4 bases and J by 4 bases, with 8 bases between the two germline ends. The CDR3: CASSSTGYEQYF. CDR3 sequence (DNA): TGTGCCAGCAGCTCTACAGGGTACGAGCAGTACTTC.

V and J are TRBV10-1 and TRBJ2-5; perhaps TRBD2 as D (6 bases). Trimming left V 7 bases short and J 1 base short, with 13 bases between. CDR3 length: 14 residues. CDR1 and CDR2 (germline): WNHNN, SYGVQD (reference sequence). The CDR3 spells CASTPRDCQETQYF. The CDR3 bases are TGCGCCAGCACCCCCCGGGACTGCCAAGAGACCCAGTACTTC.

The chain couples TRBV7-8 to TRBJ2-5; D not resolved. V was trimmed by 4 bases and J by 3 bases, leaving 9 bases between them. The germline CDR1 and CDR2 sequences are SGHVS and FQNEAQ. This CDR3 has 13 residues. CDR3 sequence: CASSSPPKETQYF. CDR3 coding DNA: TGTGCCAGCAGCTCCCCCCCTAAAGAGACCCAGTACTTC.

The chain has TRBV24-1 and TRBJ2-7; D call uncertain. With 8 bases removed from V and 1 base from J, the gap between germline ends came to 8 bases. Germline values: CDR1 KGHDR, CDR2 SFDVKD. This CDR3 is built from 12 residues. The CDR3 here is CATTLPSYEQYF. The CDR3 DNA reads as TGTGCCACCACCCTACCGTCCTACGAGCAGTACTTC.

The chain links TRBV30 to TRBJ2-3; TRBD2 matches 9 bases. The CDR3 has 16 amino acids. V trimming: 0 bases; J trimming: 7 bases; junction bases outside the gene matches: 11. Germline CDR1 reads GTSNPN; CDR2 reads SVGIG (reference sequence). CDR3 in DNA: TGTGCCTGGAGTGTACGTAGGCGGGGGGGCCGGAATACGCAGTATTTT. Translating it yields CAWSVRRRGGRNTQYF.

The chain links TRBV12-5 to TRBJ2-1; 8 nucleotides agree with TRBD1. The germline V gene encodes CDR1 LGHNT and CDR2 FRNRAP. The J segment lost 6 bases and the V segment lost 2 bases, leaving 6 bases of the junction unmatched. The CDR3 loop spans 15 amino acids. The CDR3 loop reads CASGLSVTGGNEQFF. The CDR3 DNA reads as TGTGCTAGTGGTTTGTCGGTCACAGGGGGCAATGAGCAGTTCTTC.

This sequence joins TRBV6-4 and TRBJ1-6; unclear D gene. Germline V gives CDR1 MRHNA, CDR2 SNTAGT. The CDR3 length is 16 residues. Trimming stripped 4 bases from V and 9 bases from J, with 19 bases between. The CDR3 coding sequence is TGTGCCAGCAGTGCGAGGGCAGACGATCCTATTTCACCCCTCCACTTT. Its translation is CASSARADDPISPLHF.

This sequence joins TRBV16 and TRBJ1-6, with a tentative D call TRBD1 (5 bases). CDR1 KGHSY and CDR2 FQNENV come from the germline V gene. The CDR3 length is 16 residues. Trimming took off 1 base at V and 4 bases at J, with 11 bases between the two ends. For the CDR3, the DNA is TGTGCCAGCAGCCAATTTATCCGGACATATAATTCACCCCTCCACTTT. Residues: CASSQFIRTYNSPLHF.

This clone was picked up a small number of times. This chain's CDR3 is CASSWTGDGYTF. CDR3 in DNA: TGTGCCAGCAGCTGGACTGGGGATGGCTACACCTTC. V is TRBV3-1 (or the pseudogene TRBV3-2) and J is TRBJ1-2, with D uncertain. From germline, CDR1 is LGHDT and CDR2 YNNKEL (reference sequence). The V and J ends lost 5 bases and 6 bases respectively, with 10 bases between them. The CDR3 totals 12 residues.

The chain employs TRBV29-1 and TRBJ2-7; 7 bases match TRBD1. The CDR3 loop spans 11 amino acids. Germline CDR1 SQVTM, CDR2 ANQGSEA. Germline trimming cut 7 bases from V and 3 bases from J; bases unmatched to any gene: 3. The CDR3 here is CSARQGYEQYF. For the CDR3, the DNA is TGCAGCGCAAGACAGGGCTACGAGCAGTACTTC.

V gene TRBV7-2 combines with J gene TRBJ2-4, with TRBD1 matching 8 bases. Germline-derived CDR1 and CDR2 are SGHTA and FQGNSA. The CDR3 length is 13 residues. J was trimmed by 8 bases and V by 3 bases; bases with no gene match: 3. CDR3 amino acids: CASSLNRGDIQYF. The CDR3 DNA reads TGTGCCAGCAGCTTGAACAGGGGGGACATTCAGTACTTC.

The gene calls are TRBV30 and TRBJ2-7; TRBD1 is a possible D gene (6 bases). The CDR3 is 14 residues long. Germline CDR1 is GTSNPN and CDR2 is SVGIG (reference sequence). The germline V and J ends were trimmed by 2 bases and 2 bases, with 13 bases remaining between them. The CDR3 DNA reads TGTGCCTGGAGTCCAAACAGGGTACCCTACGAGCAGTACTTC. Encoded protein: CAWSPNRVPYEQYF.

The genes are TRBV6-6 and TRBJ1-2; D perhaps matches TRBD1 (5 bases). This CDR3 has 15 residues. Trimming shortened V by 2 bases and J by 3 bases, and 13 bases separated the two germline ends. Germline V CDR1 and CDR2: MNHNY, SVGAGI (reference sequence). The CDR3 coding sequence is TGTGCCAGCAGTTACGGGCGGGGGGGAGACTATGGCTACACCTTC. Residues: CASSYGRGGDYGYTF.

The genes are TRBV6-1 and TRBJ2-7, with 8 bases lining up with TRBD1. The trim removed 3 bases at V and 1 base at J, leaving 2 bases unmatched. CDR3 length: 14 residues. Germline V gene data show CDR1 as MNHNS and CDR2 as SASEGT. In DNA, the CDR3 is TGTGCCAGCAGTGATAGGACAGGGTCCTACGAGCAGTACTTC. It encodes CASSDRTGSYEQYF.

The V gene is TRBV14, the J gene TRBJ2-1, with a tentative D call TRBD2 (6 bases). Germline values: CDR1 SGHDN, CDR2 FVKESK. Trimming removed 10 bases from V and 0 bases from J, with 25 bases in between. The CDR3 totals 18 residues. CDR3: CATSPGLGDGSSYNEQFF. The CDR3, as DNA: TGTGCCACCTCACCGGGCCTAGGGGACGGGAGCTCCTACAATGAGCAGTTCTTC.

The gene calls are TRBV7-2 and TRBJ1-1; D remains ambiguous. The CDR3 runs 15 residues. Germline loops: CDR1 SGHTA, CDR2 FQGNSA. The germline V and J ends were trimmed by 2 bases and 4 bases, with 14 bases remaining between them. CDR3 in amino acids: CASSLSSSLGTEAFF. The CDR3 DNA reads TGTGCCAGCAGCTTATCAAGCTCCCTAGGCACTGAAGCTTTCTTT.

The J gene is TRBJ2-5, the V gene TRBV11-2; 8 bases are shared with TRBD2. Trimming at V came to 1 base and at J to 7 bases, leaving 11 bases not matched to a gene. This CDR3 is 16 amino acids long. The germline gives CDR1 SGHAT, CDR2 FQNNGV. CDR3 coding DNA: TGTGCCAGCAGCTTAGCGCTAGCGGGTGCCCTATTGACCCAGTACTTC. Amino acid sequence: CASSLALAGALLTQYF. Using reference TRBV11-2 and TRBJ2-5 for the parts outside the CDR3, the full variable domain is EAGVAQSPRYKIIEKRQSVAFWCNPISGHATLYWYQQILGQGPKLLIQFQNNGVVDDSQLPKDRFSAERLKGVDSTLKIQPAKLEDSAVYLCASSLALAGALLTQYFGPGTRLLVL.